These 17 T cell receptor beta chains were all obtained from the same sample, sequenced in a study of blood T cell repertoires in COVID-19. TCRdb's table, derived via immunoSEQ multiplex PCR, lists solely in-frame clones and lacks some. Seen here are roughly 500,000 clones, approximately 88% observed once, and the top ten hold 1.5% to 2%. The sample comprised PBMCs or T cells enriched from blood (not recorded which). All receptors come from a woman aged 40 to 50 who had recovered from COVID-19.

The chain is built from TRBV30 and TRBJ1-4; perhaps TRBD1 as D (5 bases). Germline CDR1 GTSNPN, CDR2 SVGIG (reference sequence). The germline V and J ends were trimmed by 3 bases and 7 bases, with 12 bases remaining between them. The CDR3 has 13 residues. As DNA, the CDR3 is TGTGCCTGGAGGGGGCTAAGGGGTGAAAAACTGTTTTTT. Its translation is CAWRGLRGEKLFF. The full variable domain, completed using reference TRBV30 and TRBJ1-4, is SQTIHQWPATLVQPVGSPLSLECTVEGTSNPNLYWYRQAAGRGLQLLFYSVGIGQISSEVPQNLSASRPQDRQFILSSKKLLLSDSGFYLCAWRGLRGEKLFFGSGTQLSVL.

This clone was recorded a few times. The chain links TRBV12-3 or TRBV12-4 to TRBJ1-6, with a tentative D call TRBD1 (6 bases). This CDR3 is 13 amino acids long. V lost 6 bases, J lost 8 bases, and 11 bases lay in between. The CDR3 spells CASSPQGYSPLHF. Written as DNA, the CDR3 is TGTGCCAGCAGCCCACAGGGTTATTCACCCCTCCACTTT.

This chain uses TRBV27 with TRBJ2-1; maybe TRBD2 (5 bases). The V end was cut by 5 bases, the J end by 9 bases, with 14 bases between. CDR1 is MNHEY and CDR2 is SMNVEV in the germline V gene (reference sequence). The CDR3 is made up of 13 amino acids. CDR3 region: CASSGLAGGEQFF. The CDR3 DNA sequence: TGTGCCAGCAGTGGGCTAGCCGGCGGTGAGCAGTTCTTC.

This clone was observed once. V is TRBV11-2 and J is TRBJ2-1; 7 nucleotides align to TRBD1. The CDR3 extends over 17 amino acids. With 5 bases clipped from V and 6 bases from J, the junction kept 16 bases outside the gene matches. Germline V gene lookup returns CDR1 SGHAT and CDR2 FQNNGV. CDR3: CASSTPRGGVGGNEQFF. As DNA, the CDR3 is TGTGCCAGCAGCACCCCACGAGGGGGCGTTGGGGGCAATGAGCAGTTCTTC.

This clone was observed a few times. CDR3 protein: CASSFRDTYEQYF. In DNA, the CDR3 is TGTGCCAGCAGTTTCCGGGACACTTACGAGCAGTACTTC. The gene calls are TRBV11-2 and TRBJ2-7; tentatively, D is TRBD1 (6 bases). This CDR3 comprises 13 residues. V lost 6 bases and J lost 4, with 13 bases in between. The germline gives CDR1 SGHAT, CDR2 FQNNGV.

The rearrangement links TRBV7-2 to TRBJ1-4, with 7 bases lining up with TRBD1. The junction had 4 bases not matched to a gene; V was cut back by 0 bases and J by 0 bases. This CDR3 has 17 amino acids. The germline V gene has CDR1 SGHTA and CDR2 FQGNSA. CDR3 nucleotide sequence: TGTGCCAGCAGCTTAGCGCTTGACAGGGCAACTAATGAAAAACTGTTTTTT. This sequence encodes CASSLALDRATNEKLFF.

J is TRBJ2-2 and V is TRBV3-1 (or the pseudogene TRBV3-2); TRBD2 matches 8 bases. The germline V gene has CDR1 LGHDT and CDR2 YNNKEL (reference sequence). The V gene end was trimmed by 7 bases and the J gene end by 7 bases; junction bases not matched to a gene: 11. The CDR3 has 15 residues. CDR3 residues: CASIQWREEDGELFF. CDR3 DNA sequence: TGTGCCAGCATCCAGTGGCGGGAGGAGGACGGGGAGCTGTTTTTT.

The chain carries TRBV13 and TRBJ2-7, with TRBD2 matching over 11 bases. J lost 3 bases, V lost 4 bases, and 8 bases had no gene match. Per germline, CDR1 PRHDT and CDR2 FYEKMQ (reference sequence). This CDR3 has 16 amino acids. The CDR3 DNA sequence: TGTGCCAGCAGCTCGCAGTTCACTAGCGGGAGCTACGAGCAGTACTTC. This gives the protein CASSSQFTSGSYEQYF.

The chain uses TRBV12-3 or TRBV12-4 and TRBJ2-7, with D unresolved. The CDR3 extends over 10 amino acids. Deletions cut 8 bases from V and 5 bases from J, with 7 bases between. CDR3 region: CASALNEQYF. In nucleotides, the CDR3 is TGTGCCAGCGCTCTAAACGAGCAGTACTTC.

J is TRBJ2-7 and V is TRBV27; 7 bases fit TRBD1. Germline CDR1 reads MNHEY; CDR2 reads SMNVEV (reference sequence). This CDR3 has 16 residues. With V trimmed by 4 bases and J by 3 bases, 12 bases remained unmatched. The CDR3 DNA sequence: TGTGCCAGCAGTTCCAACTTAGGGACAGCAGACTACGAGCAGTACTTC. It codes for CASSSNLGTADYEQYF.

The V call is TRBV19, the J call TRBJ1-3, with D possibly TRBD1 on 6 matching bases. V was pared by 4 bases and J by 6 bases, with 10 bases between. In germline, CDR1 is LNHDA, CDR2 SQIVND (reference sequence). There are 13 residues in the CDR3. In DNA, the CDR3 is TGTGCCAGTAGTAGGGGGGGCGCAAACACCATATATTTT. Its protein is CASSRGGANTIYF. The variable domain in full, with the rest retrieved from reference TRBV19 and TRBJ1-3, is DGGITQSPKYLFRKEGQNVTLSCEQNLNHDAMYWYRQDPGQGLRLIYYSQIVNDFQKGDIAEGYSVSREKKESFPLTVTSAQKNPTAFYLCASSRGGANTIYFGEGSWLTVV.

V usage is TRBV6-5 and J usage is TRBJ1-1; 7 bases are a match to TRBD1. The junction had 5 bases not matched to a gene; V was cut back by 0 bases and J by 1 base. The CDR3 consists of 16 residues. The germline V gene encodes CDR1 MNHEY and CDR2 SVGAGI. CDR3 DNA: TGTGCCAGCAGTTACTCCGTGGGACAGCAGAACACTGAAGCTTTCTTT. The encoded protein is CASSYSVGQQNTEAFF.

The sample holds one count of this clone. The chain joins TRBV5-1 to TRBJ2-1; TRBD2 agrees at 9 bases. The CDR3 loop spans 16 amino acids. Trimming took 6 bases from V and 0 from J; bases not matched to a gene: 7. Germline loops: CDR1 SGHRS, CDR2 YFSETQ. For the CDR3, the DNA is TGCGCCAGCACCAATATAGCGGGAGCCTCCTACAATGAGCAGTTCTTC. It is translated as CASTNIAGASYNEQFF.

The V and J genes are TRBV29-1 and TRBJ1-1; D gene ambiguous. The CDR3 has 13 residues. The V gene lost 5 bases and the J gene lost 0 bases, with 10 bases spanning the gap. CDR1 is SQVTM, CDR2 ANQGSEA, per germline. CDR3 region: CSVQNPMNTEAFF. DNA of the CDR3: TGCAGCGTTCAGAACCCCATGAACACTGAAGCTTTCTTT.

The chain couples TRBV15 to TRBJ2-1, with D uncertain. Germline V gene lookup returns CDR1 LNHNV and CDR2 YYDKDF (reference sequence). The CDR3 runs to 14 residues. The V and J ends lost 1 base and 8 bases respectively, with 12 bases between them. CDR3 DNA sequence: TGTGCCACCAGCAGAGTGGCGGCCTGGGATGAGCAGTTCTTC. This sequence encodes CATSRVAAWDEQFF.

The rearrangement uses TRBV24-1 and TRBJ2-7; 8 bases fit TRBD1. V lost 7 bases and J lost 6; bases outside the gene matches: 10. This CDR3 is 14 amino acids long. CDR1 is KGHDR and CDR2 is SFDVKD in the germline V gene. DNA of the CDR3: TGTGCCACCAGCGTCCAAGGACAGGGTGGCGAGCAGTACTTC. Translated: CATSVQGQGGEQYF.

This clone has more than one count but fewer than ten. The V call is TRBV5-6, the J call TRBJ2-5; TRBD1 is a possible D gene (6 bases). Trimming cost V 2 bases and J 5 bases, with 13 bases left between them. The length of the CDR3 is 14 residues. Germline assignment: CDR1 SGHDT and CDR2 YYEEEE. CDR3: CASSFGNRVETQYF. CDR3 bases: TGTGCCAGCAGCTTTGGAAACAGGGTTGAGACCCAGTACTTC.